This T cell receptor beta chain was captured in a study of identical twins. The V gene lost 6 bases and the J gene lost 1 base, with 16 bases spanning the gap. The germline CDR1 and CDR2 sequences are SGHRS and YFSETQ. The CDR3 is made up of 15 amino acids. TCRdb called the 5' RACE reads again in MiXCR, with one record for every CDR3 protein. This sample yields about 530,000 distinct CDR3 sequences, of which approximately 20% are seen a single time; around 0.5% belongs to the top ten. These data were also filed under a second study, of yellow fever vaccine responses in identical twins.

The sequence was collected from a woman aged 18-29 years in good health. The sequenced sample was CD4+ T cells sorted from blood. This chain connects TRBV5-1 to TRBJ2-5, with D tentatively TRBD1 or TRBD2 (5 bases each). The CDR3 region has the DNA TGCGCCAGCACCCTATTGGGACGGACCCAAGAGACCCAGTACTTC. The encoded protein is CASTLLGRTQETQYF.